This record covers a single T cell receptor (beta chain). The antigen is unknown. The repertoire was sequenced with immunoSEQ multiplex PCR; TCRdb's copy has only in-frame clones and lacks some. Of about 140,000 clones listed, roughly 90% were seen once; the top ten hold roughly 4%. The data derive from a study of T cell responses to AZD1222 COVID-19 vaccine. In germline, CDR1 is SGHKS, CDR2 YYEKEE (reference sequence). The CDR3 contains 13 residues. V dropped 1 base and J dropped 4 bases, with 8 bases sitting between them. Study conclusions and caveats: Spike-specific TCR breadth and depth grew following two AZD1222 doses. Vaccine-related CD4 TCRs covered spike, predominating at 160-218 and 743-854.

The material was peripheral blood, obtained 28 days after the second AZD1222 dose. This TCR was sampled from an adult who received the AZD1222 COVID-19 vaccine. The chain links TRBV5-5 to TRBJ1-1; no clear D. The CDR3 DNA is TGTGCCAGCAGCTTGTGGGGTGGCACTGAAGCTTTCTTT. Amino acid sequence: CASSLWGGTEAFF.